This note documents a single T cell receptor beta chain sequence. The data derive from a study of blood T cell repertoires in COVID-19. Study-wide background: Italy, Spain and the United States were the sources of the convalescent and acute COVID-19 samples. Sources were T cells, B-cell-depleted T cells, or PBMCs; the material itself was cDNA or gDNA.

Repertoires were generated with immunoSEQ multiplex PCR, while TCRdb's copy carries only in-frame clones and drops some. The sample has tens of thousands of clones; nearly 90% are singletons. Germline CDR1 is LNHDA and CDR2 is SQIVND (reference sequence). V shed 6 bases, J shed 6 bases, and the junction held 6 bases outside the gene matches. The CDR3 length is 15 residues. The source material was peripheral blood. V and J are TRBV19 and TRBJ1-5, with 12 bases fitting TRBD1. The receptor was derived from a man aged 55-75 years with active COVID-19. The CDR3 nucleotides read TGTGCCAGTAGCGGGACAGGGGGCAAAGCTCAGCCCCAGCATTTT. Translation gives CASSGTGGKAQPQHF.